This section outlines one TCR beta chain sequence together with its context. Its antigen is unidentified. CDR3 and TCR beta VDJ profiling relied on a genomic DNA template. TCRdb re-analysed the reads in MiXCR, keeping a single row per CDR3 protein. The sample records about 260,000 distinct CDR3 sequences, 70% to 85% being singletons. The data were taken from a study of CD8+CD57+ T cells in acquired aplastic anemia. Overall study: The DNA of sorted CD4+ and CD8+ cells averaged approximately 3.3 ug.

By flow cytometry, patients selected for sequencing had shown an expansion of CD8+CD57+ cells. All patients had severe acquired aplastic anemia. General observations from the study: Patients had around 28 CD8+ CDR3 sequences in common with controls (the shared set). CD8+ Simpson's diversity did not differ significantly between patients and controls.

Germline values: CDR1 SGHTA, CDR2 FQGNSA. There are 17 residues in the CDR3. V was pared by 0 bases and J by 0 bases, with 12 bases between. The receptor was isolated from a human donor with aplastic anemia. Sequenced: sorted CD4+, CD8+, or CD8+CD57+ T cells (not recorded which) from PBMCs. The V call is TRBV7-2, the J call TRBJ1-5; D remains ambiguous. The CDR3 reads CASSLAPSINSNQPQHF. The CDR3 nucleotides read TGTGCCAGCAGCTTAGCGCCGTCGATCAATAGCAATCAGCCCCAGCATTTT. Using reference TRBV7-2 and TRBJ1-5 for the parts outside the CDR3, the full variable domain is GAGVSQSPSNKVTEKGKDVELRCDPISGHTALYWYRQSLGQGLEFLIYFQGNSAPDKSGLPSDRFSAERTGGSVSTLTIQRTQQEDSAVYLCASSLAPSINSNQPQHFGDGTRLSIL.